Below, 27 T cell receptor beta chains from the same sample are listed, as sequenced in a study of cytomegalovirus exposure and HLA in healthy donors (dated by TCRdb to about 2017). The method behind the library was the immunoSEQ multiplex PCR assay. For the multiplex PCR, a mixture combining 60 forward primers for TCR Vbeta segments and 13 reverse primers for TCR Jbeta segments was used. Not all clones reach the TCRdb copy of this immuneACCESS table, which keeps in-frame sequences only. Checked studies attribute under half of the gap to unresolved V genes and leave the rest unexplained. This sample lists about 130,000 clones; around 72% were detected once. 4.3% of the sample is in the top ten clones. Sequencing input: PBMCs. Receptor source: a man between 18 and 35 years old in good health and CMV-seropositive.

The chain joins TRBV6-5 to TRBJ1-5; the D gene is possibly TRBD1 (5 bases). Trimming shortened V by 6 bases and J by 4 bases, and 10 bases separated the two germline ends. This CDR3 has 13 residues. Germline V gene sequence: CDR1 MNHEY, CDR2 SVGAGI. The DNA for the CDR3 is TGTGCCAGCAGCCGAGACAGAAATCAGCCCCAGCATTTT. Protein: CASSRDRNQPQHF.

The chain carries TRBV7-9 and TRBJ2-5, with unresolved D. The CDR3 has 12 amino acids. Germline V lookup: CDR1 SEHNR, CDR2 FQNEAQ (reference sequence). Trimming pared 4 bases from V and 5 bases from J, leaving 8 bases between. CDR3 bases: TGTGCCAGCAGCTCGAGGTTGGAGACCCAGTACTTC. It encodes CASSSRLETQYF.

CDR3 sequence reads: CASSPNRAGNQPQHF. CDR3 nucleotides: TGTGCCAGCAGTCCCAACAGGGCTGGCAATCAGCCCCAGCATTTT. The chain combines TRBV28 with TRBJ1-5; possible D gene TRBD1, 6 bases. CDR1 and CDR2 from the germline V gene are MDHEN and SYDVKM. Trimming removed 5 bases from V and 2 bases from J, with 13 bases in between. The CDR3 sequence is 15 residues long. Variable domain in full (rest from reference TRBV28 and TRBJ1-5): DVKVTQSSRYLVKRTGEKVFLECVQDMDHENMFWYRQDPGLGLRLIYFSYDVKMKEKGDIPEGYSVSREKKERFSLILESASTNQTSMYLCASSPNRAGNQPQHFGDGTRLSIL.

The chain joins TRBV2 to TRBJ1-1; tentative D call: TRBD1 (6 bases). The V end was cut by 7 bases, the J end by 0 bases, with 9 bases between. The V gene's germline CDR1 is SNHLY and CDR2 FYNNEI. This CDR3 has 13 residues. The CDR3 sequence: CASTRQVNTEAFF. For the CDR3, the DNA is TGTGCCAGCACCAGACAGGTGAACACTGAAGCTTTCTTT.

This chain links TRBV2 with TRBJ2-7; 11 nucleotides agree with TRBD2. The germline V gene has CDR1 SNHLY and CDR2 FYNNEI. With V trimmed by 1 base and J by 2 bases, 4 bases remained unmatched. The CDR3 runs 16 residues. CDR3 DNA sequence: TGTGCCAGCAGTGAAGAGTGGGGACTAGCGGCCTACGAGCAGTACTTC. Amino acids: CASSEEWGLAAYEQYF.

The V gene is TRBV5-6, the J gene TRBJ1-1; perhaps TRBD1 as D (5 bases). Germline lookup yields CDR1 SGHDT and CDR2 YYEEEE. V lost 3 bases and J 8 bases, leaving 17 bases between the germline ends. The CDR3 is made up of 14 amino acids. The CDR3 coding sequence is TGTGCCAGCAGCTCCGCGGGGCCCTTTGCCGAAGCTTTCTTT. Translation gives CASSSAGPFAEAFF.

Only a few counts were recorded for this clone. The chain is built from TRBV6-1 and TRBJ1-2, with D possibly matching TRBD1 (6 bases). The CDR3 covers 14 residues. V shed 10 bases and J shed 6 bases, with 21 bases lying between them. Germline assignment: CDR1 MNHNS and CDR2 SASEGT. For the CDR3, the DNA is TGTGCCACCAAATATTCGGGACAACGTGATGGCTACACCTTC. Its protein is CATKYSGQRDGYTF.

The CDR3 region is CASSLWASSYEQYF. As DNA, the CDR3 is TGTGCCAGCAGTTTATGGGCCAGTTCCTACGAGCAGTACTTC. The chain combines TRBV28 with TRBJ2-7; no clear D gene. This CDR3 has 14 amino acids. Germline CDR1 MDHEN, CDR2 SYDVKM. Trimming removed 0 bases at V and 1 base at J, with 7 bases between.

This chain uses TRBV27 with TRBJ2-3, with TRBD2 identical over 16 bases. The CDR3 is 16 residues long. Germline assignment: CDR1 MNHEY and CDR2 SMNVEV (reference sequence). After removal of 5 bases from V and 10 bases from J, the junction contained 9 bases not matched to a gene. This CDR3 is CASSPGLAGGLVAQYF. CDR3 bases: TGTGCCAGCAGTCCGGGACTAGCGGGAGGGTTGGTGGCGCAGTATTTT.

The gene calls are TRBV7-8 and TRBJ2-5; 12 bases line up with TRBD1. Germline V lookup: CDR1 SGHVS, CDR2 FQNEAQ. The trim removed 4 bases at V and 4 bases at J, leaving 7 bases unmatched. CDR3 length equals 16 residues. CDR3 residues: CASSSPRGQGAETQYF. CDR3 DNA: TGTGCCAGCAGCTCCCCTCGGGGACAGGGGGCAGAGACCCAGTACTTC.

The rearrangement uses TRBV19 and TRBJ1-5; TRBD1 is a possible D gene (6 bases). The CDR3 consists of 13 residues. Trimming pared 8 bases from V and 3 bases from J, leaving 11 bases between. In germline, CDR1 is LNHDA, CDR2 SQIVND (reference sequence). The CDR3 here is CASCRDNNQPQHF. CDR3 in DNA: TGTGCCAGTTGCCGGGACAACAATCAGCCCCAGCATTTT.

The chain couples TRBV6-6 to TRBJ1-6, with TRBD1 identical over 7 bases. J gave up 5 bases and V 7 bases, and 8 bases lay outside the gene matches. CDR1 and CDR2 from the germline V gene are MNHNY and SVGAGI (reference sequence). The CDR3 spans 15 residues. The CDR3 loop reads CASTLGTAHNSPLHF. In DNA form, the CDR3 reads TGTGCCAGCACCTTAGGGACAGCTCATAATTCACCCCTCCACTTT.

This clone has only a few counts. The chain links TRBV4-3 to TRBJ2-5; D possibly corresponds to TRBD1 (5 bases). The CDR3 runs 15 residues. V was trimmed by 1 base and J by 7 bases, leaving 16 bases between them. The V gene's germline CDR1 is LGHNA and CDR2 YSLEER. The CDR3 DNA sequence: TGCGCCAGCAGCCAAGGGACCGTACAAGGGGCGACCCAGTACTTC. It yields the protein CASSQGTVQGATQYF.

The sample holds a few counts of this clone. CDR3 loop: CASSLSLAGMSEAFF. DNA of the CDR3: TGTGCCAGCAGTTTATCGTTGGCAGGGATGTCTGAAGCTTTCTTT. The chain is built from TRBV27 and TRBJ1-1; D might be TRBD1 (5 bases). The CDR3 has 15 amino acids. Trimming cost V 0 bases and J 6 bases, with 14 bases left between them. Germline CDR1 MNHEY, CDR2 SMNVEV (reference sequence).

The chain carries TRBV6-1 and TRBJ1-6; maybe TRBD1 (5 bases). CDR1 and CDR2 (germline): MNHNS, SASEGT. Deletions cut 6 bases from V and 7 bases from J, with 16 bases between. The CDR3 is 15 residues long. Here the CDR3 reads CASRGRQSANSPLHF. The DNA of the CDR3 is TGTGCCAGCAGGGGTAGACAGTCCGCAAATTCACCCCTCCACTTT.

This clone was counted a single time. The genes are TRBV7-3 and TRBJ2-1; 9 bases line up with TRBD1. CDR1 is SGHTA, CDR2 FQGTGA, per germline. CDR3 length equals 14 residues. The junction had 2 bases not matched to a gene; V was cut back by 4 bases and J by 4 bases. For the CDR3, the DNA is TGTGCCAGCAGCTCAGGACAGGGGTACAATGAGCAGTTCTTC. Protein: CASSSGQGYNEQFF. The full variable domain, with the rest looked up from reference TRBV7-3 and TRBJ2-1, is GAGVSQTPSNKVTEKGKYVELRCDPISGHTALYWYRQSLGQGPEFLIYFQGTGAADDSGLPNDRFFAVRPEGSVSTLKIQRTERGDSAVYLCASSSGQGYNEQFFGPGTRLTVL.

The chain has TRBV5-1 and TRBJ2-3, with unresolved D. The CDR3 has 13 amino acids. Germline V gene data show CDR1 as SGHRS and CDR2 as YFSETQ. Trimming cost V 5 bases and J 1 base, with 8 bases left between them. The CDR3 spells CASSGSGTDTQYF. As DNA, the CDR3 is TGCGCCAGCAGTGGTAGTGGCACAGATACGCAGTATTTT.

This clone was detected only a few times. V is TRBV28 and J is TRBJ2-5; 8 bases match TRBD2. The germline V gene encodes CDR1 MDHEN and CDR2 SYDVKM. The J segment lost 1 base and the V segment lost 7 bases, leaving 14 bases of the junction unmatched. CDR3 length equals 17 residues. CDR3 amino acids: CASNPLGGLAGQETQYF. In DNA form, the CDR3 reads TGTGCCAGCAATCCTCTCGGTGGACTAGCAGGCCAAGAGACCCAGTACTTC.

V gene TRBV19 combines with J gene TRBJ2-1, with 8 bases matching TRBD2. The V gene's germline CDR1 is LNHDA and CDR2 SQIVND (reference sequence). The CDR3 has 17 residues. Trimming took 5 bases from V and 0 from J; bases not matched to a gene: 9. The CDR3 region is CASSSRGLGSSYNEQFF. As DNA, the CDR3 is TGTGCCAGTAGTTCAAGGGGACTAGGTAGCTCCTACAATGAGCAGTTCTTC.

J is TRBJ2-1 and V is TRBV6-6; 8 bases fit TRBD1. V dropped 6 bases and J dropped 1; count of bases not matched to a gene: 8. The CDR3 consists of 16 residues. Germline V gene lookup returns CDR1 MNHNY and CDR2 SVGAGI (reference sequence). CDR3 in amino acids: CASSADRVQSYNEQFF. Written as DNA, the CDR3 is TGTGCCAGCAGCGCGGACAGGGTACAGTCCTACAATGAGCAGTTCTTC.

The CDR3 loop is CSLDRAYGYTF. In DNA form, the CDR3 reads TGCAGCCTGGACAGGGCCTATGGCTACACCTTC. The chain has TRBV29-1 and TRBJ1-2; 8 bases match TRBD1. V was clipped by 8 bases and J by 4 bases; unmatched bases: 3. Germline values: CDR1 SQVTM, CDR2 ANQGSEA. There are 11 residues in the CDR3.

Only a few counts were recorded for this clone. The rearrangement uses TRBV2 and TRBJ2-5; tentative D call: TRBD2 (5 bases). This CDR3 has 12 amino acids. Germline V gene data show CDR1 as SNHLY and CDR2 as FYNNEI. V was clipped by 8 bases and J by 4 bases, with 11 bases between them. The chain's CDR3 is CASVDFGETQYF. CDR3 coding DNA: TGTGCCAGCGTGGACTTTGGAGAGACCCAGTACTTC.

There are a few counts of this clone. The V call is TRBV7-2, the J call TRBJ1-4; 10 bases fit TRBD1. The V and J ends lost 3 bases and 5 bases, in that order; junction bases with no gene match: 3. Germline V CDR1 and CDR2: SGHTA, FQGNSA. The CDR3 runs to 15 residues. The CDR3 sequence: CASSFQDRGNEKLFF. DNA for the CDR3: TGTGCCAGCAGCTTTCAGGACAGGGGGAATGAAAAACTGTTTTTT. Complete variable domain (other parts from reference TRBV7-2 and TRBJ1-4): GAGVSQSPSNKVTEKGKDVELRCDPISGHTALYWYRQSLGQGLEFLIYFQGNSAPDKSGLPSDRFSAERTGGSVSTLTIQRTQQEDSAVYLCASSFQDRGNEKLFFGSGTQLSVL.

This chain links TRBV5-6 with TRBJ2-5; TRBD1 aligns across 7 bases. The CDR3 is 15 residues long. Germline CDR1 is SGHDT and CDR2 is YYEEEE. V gave up 4 bases and J gave up 6 bases; unmatched junction bases: 12. The CDR3 is CASSLDRVSAQTQYF. In nucleotides, the CDR3 is TGTGCCAGCAGCCTCGACAGGGTTAGCGCGCAGACCCAGTACTTC.

The chain combines TRBV10-2 with TRBJ1-2; D not certain. Deletions cut 0 bases from V and 0 bases from J, with 5 bases between. The CDR3 consists of 14 residues. CDR1 WSHSY and CDR2 SAAADI come from the germline V gene. The CDR3 bases are TGCGCCAGCAGTGAGTCGTGGCCTAACTATGGCTACACCTTC. It is translated as CASSESWPNYGYTF.

This rearrangement joins TRBV20-1 to TRBJ1-1, with TRBD1 identical over 7 bases. There are 11 residues in the CDR3. J lost 13 bases, V lost 3 bases, and 8 bases had no gene match. CDR1 DFQATT and CDR2 SNEGSKA come from the germline V gene (reference sequence). CDR3 nucleotides: TGCAGTGCTAGGACGACAGGGTTTGTTTTCTTT. It specifies CSARTTGFVFF.

This clone was counted only a few times. This chain joins TRBV12-5 and TRBJ2-2; TRBD1 matches at 9 bases. The CDR3 sequence is 17 residues long. V was pared by 0 bases and J by 6 bases, with 8 bases of the junction left unmatched. Germline V gene lookup returns CDR1 LGHNT and CDR2 FRNRAP. The CDR3 is CASGLVLGQGVPGELFF. The CDR3 nucleotides read TGTGCTAGTGGTTTGGTACTGGGACAGGGAGTTCCCGGGGAGCTGTTTTTT.